The rows below give T cell receptor beta chains drawn from one sample of a study of blood T cell repertoires in COVID-19. Sequenced by immunoSEQ multiplex PCR; TCRdb stores in-frame clones only, minus some. This repertoire shows about 150,000 clones, about 85% found once; its top ten account for under 7.5%. Sample: peripheral blood. These receptors were obtained from a man aged 80 or over with COVID-19, enrolled during active disease. CDR3s include the opening cysteine and the closing phenylalanine or tryptophan. Fields, in order: J gene, D gene, clone size, V gene, CDR3 protein, CDR3 DNA. The D gene is left open where the match is weak. Not every row has a clone size; where given, it reads once, few, many or a size class.

J gene: TRBJ2-3
D gene: .
clone size: .
V gene: TRBV15
CDR3 protein: CATSRDYGGFRPDTQYF
CDR3 DNA: TGTGCCACCAGCAGAGATTATGGGGGGTTTCGTCCAGATACGCAGTATTTT

J gene: TRBJ1-2
D gene: .
clone size: .
V gene: TRBV18
CDR3 protein: CASSPVQEQNYGYTF
CDR3 DNA: TGTGCCAGCTCACCAGTCCAGGAACAAAACTATGGCTACACCTTC

J gene: TRBJ2-1
D gene: TRBD2
clone size: .
V gene: TRBV4-3
CDR3 protein: CASSQRLAGNEQFF
CDR3 DNA: TGCGCCAGCAGCCAAAGACTAGCGGGGAATGAGCAGTTCTTC

J gene: TRBJ2-5
D gene: .
clone size: once
V gene: TRBV4-1
CDR3 protein: CASSPGGGLQETQYF
CDR3 DNA: TGCGCCAGCAGCCCTGGGGGGGGCCTCCAAGAGACCCAGTACTTC

J gene: TRBJ2-7
D gene: .
clone size: few
V gene: TRBV4-1
CDR3 protein: CASSPGTYEQYF
CDR3 DNA: TGCGCCAGCAGCCCAGGGACTTACGAGCAGTACTTC

J gene: TRBJ1-1
D gene: .
clone size: .
V gene: TRBV6-4
CDR3 protein: CASSDLQEGTFF
CDR3 DNA: TGTGCCAGCAGTGATTTGCAGGAAGGAACTTTCTTT

J gene: TRBJ1-6
D gene: TRBD1
clone size: .
V gene: TRBV5-1
CDR3 protein: CASSKDRVNSPLHF
CDR3 DNA: TGCGCCAGCAGCAAGGACAGGGTGAATTCACCCCTCCACTTT

J gene: TRBJ1-1
D gene: .
clone size: .
V gene: TRBV18
CDR3 protein: CASSPPGSTEAFF
CDR3 DNA: TGTGCCAGCTCACCACCGGGGAGCACTGAAGCTTTCTTT

J gene: TRBJ2-7
D gene: TRBD2
clone size: .
V gene: TRBV11-2
CDR3 protein: CASSFSGGGSYEQYF
CDR3 DNA: TGTGCCAGCAGCTTTAGCGGGGGGGGGTCCTACGAGCAGTACTTC

J gene: TRBJ2-3
D gene: .
clone size: .
V gene: TRBV3-1/TRBV3-2
CDR3 protein: CASSQDFRQGSSTDTQYF
CDR3 DNA: TGTGCCAGCAGCCAAGATTTTAGGCAGGGGTCCAGCACAGATACGCAGTATTTT

J gene: TRBJ1-1
D gene: .
clone size: .
V gene: TRBV18
CDR3 protein: CASSPGRSTEAFF
CDR3 DNA: TGTGCCAGCTCACCAGGGAGAAGCACTGAAGCTTTCTTT

J gene: TRBJ2-7
D gene: TRBD1
clone size: .
V gene: TRBV10-3
CDR3 protein: CAISEWDRDLTYEQYF
CDR3 DNA: TGTGCCATCAGTGAGTGGGACAGGGACCTAACCTACGAGCAGTACTTC

J gene: TRBJ1-5
D gene: .
clone size: .
V gene: TRBV10-3
CDR3 protein: CAISEPDQPQHF
CDR3 DNA: TGTGCCATCAGTGAGCCGGATCAGCCCCAGCATTTT

J gene: TRBJ1-1
D gene: .
clone size: .
V gene: TRBV5-5
CDR3 protein: CASSLTGEAFF
CDR3 DNA: TGTGCCAGCAGCTTGACAGGGGAAGCTTTCTTT

J gene: TRBJ2-5
D gene: TRBD2
clone size: .
V gene: TRBV3-1/TRBV3-2
CDR3 protein: CASSQELAGAPGEETQYF
CDR3 DNA: TGTGCCAGCAGCCAAGAGCTAGCGGGGGCTCCGGGGGAAGAGACCCAGTACTTC

J gene: TRBJ2-1
D gene: TRBD2
clone size: .
V gene: TRBV23-1
CDR3 protein: CASSLWDSGAYNEQFF
CDR3 DNA: TGCGCCAGCAGTCTCTGGGATAGCGGGGCCTACAATGAGCAGTTCTTC

J gene: TRBJ1-6
D gene: .
clone size: .
V gene: TRBV10-3
CDR3 protein: CAIGRGDSPLHF
CDR3 DNA: TGTGCCATCGGCAGGGGCGATTCACCCCTCCACTTT

J gene: TRBJ1-1
D gene: TRBD1
clone size: .
V gene: TRBV3-1/TRBV3-2
CDR3 protein: CASSQVPGQGMNTEAFF
CDR3 DNA: TGTGCCAGCAGCCAAGTGCCGGGACAGGGAATGAACACTGAAGCTTTCTTT

J gene: TRBJ1-4
D gene: .
clone size: .
V gene: TRBV5-1
CDR3 protein: CASSSGDANEKLFF
CDR3 DNA: TGCGCCAGCAGCTCGGGAGACGCCAATGAAAAACTGTTTTTT

J gene: TRBJ1-2
D gene: TRBD1
clone size: .
V gene: TRBV10-1
CDR3 protein: CASTQDRDYGYTF
CDR3 DNA: TGCGCCAGCACTCAGGACAGGGATTATGGCTACACCTTC

J gene: TRBJ1-1
D gene: TRBD1
clone size: few
V gene: TRBV7-3
CDR3 protein: CASSVIPGTGTTEAFF
CDR3 DNA: TGTGCCAGCAGCGTCATCCCCGGGACAGGGACCACTGAAGCTTTCTTT

J gene: TRBJ1-1
D gene: .
clone size: .
V gene: TRBV19
CDR3 protein: CASSTRETEAFF
CDR3 DNA: TGTGCCAGTAGTACCCGGGAGACTGAAGCTTTCTTT

J gene: TRBJ1-4
D gene: .
clone size: .
V gene: TRBV5-4
CDR3 protein: CASTRGEFHEKLFF
CDR3 DNA: TGTGCCAGCACCCGTGGAGAGTTTCATGAAAAACTGTTTTTT

J gene: TRBJ1-3
D gene: .
clone size: .
V gene: TRBV5-4
CDR3 protein: CASHDYSGNTIYF
CDR3 DNA: TGTGCCAGTCACGACTACTCTGGAAACACCATATATTTT

J gene: TRBJ1-5
D gene: .
clone size: few
V gene: TRBV28
CDR3 protein: CASSHYSNQPQHF
CDR3 DNA: TGTGCCAGCAGCCACTATAGCAATCAGCCCCAGCATTTT

J gene: TRBJ2-7
D gene: TRBD1
clone size: few
V gene: TRBV19
CDR3 protein: CASSISDRINEQYF
CDR3 DNA: TGTGCCAGTAGTATCTCGGACAGGATCAACGAGCAGTACTTC

J gene: TRBJ1-2
D gene: .
clone size: .
V gene: TRBV11-2
CDR3 protein: CASSRTVLDGGYGYTF
CDR3 DNA: TGTGCCAGCTCCCGGACAGTTTTAGATGGGGGCTATGGCTACACCTTC

J gene: TRBJ1-6
D gene: .
clone size: .
V gene: TRBV7-2
CDR3 protein: CASSLSGGGSPLHF
CDR3 DNA: TGTGCCAGCAGCTTAAGCGGGGGGGGATCACCCCTCCACTTT

J gene: TRBJ2-5
D gene: .
clone size: .
V gene: TRBV18
CDR3 protein: CASSPGYQETQYF
CDR3 DNA: TGTGCCAGCTCACCCGGGTACCAAGAGACCCAGTACTTC

J gene: TRBJ1-2
D gene: .
clone size: .
V gene: TRBV2
CDR3 protein: CASSPQIRGVGYGYTF
CDR3 DNA: TGTGCCAGCAGCCCCCAGATTAGGGGCGTAGGTTATGGCTACACCTTC

J gene: TRBJ2-3
D gene: .
clone size: once
V gene: TRBV24-1
CDR3 protein: CATSDFAGEGDTQYF
CDR3 DNA: TGTGCCACCAGTGATTTTGCAGGGGAGGGAGATACGCAGTATTTT

J gene: TRBJ2-7
D gene: TRBD1
clone size: .
V gene: TRBV13
CDR3 protein: CASSTGQGALVSPAEQYF
CDR3 DNA: TGTGCCAGCAGCACCGGACAGGGGGCCCTTGTTTCACCGGCCGAGCAGTACTTC

J gene: TRBJ1-2
D gene: .
clone size: many
V gene: TRBV7-3
CDR3 protein: CASSLGPGYGYTF
CDR3 DNA: TGTGCCAGCAGCTTGGGTCCAGGGTATGGCTACACCTTC

J gene: TRBJ2-5
D gene: .
clone size: .
V gene: TRBV5-1
CDR3 protein: CASTPGSQETQYF
CDR3 DNA: TGCGCCAGCACCCCCGGGAGCCAAGAGACCCAGTACTTC

J gene: TRBJ2-2
D gene: TRBD2
clone size: once
V gene: TRBV5-4
CDR3 protein: CASSRAGMNTGELFF
CDR3 DNA: TGTGCCAGCAGCCGAGCGGGGATGAACACCGGGGAGCTGTTTTTT

J gene: TRBJ2-7
D gene: TRBD1
clone size: few
V gene: TRBV5-1
CDR3 protein: CASSWAGQVSYEQYF
CDR3 DNA: TGCGCCAGCAGCTGGGCGGGACAGGTCTCCTACGAGCAGTACTTC

J gene: TRBJ2-7
D gene: TRBD2
clone size: .
V gene: TRBV6-1
CDR3 protein: CASSESIAGGTYEQYF
CDR3 DNA: TGTGCCAGCAGTGAATCTATAGCGGGGGGGACCTACGAGCAGTACTTC

J gene: TRBJ1-5
D gene: .
clone size: .
V gene: TRBV2
CDR3 protein: CASSTPLLRGVGNQPQHF
CDR3 DNA: TGTGCCAGCAGTACCCCACTCCTCCGGGGAGTTGGCAATCAGCCCCAGCATTTT

J gene: TRBJ1-2
D gene: .
clone size: .
V gene: TRBV24-1
CDR3 protein: CATSDLRKGYGYTF
CDR3 DNA: TGTGCCACCAGTGATTTGCGAAAGGGGTATGGCTACACCTTC

J gene: TRBJ1-4
D gene: .
clone size: .
V gene: TRBV10-3
CDR3 protein: CAISEGAGLNEKLFF
CDR3 DNA: TGTGCCATCAGTGAGGGTGCAGGACTGAATGAAAAACTGTTTTTT

J gene: TRBJ1-1
D gene: .
clone size: .
V gene: TRBV14
CDR3 protein: CASSQGLRVTEAFF
CDR3 DNA: TGTGCCAGCAGCCAAGGCCTCAGGGTCACTGAAGCTTTCTTT

J gene: TRBJ2-1
D gene: TRBD1
clone size: .
V gene: TRBV29-1
CDR3 protein: CSVEKGASYNEQFF
CDR3 DNA: TGCAGCGTTGAAAAGGGGGCTTCCTACAATGAGCAGTTCTTC

J gene: TRBJ2-7
D gene: .
clone size: .
V gene: TRBV27
CDR3 protein: CASSLRWDMTYEQYF
CDR3 DNA: TGTGCCAGCAGTTTAAGGTGGGACATGACCTACGAGCAGTACTTC

J gene: TRBJ1-3
D gene: .
clone size: once
V gene: TRBV12-5
CDR3 protein: CASGSGSGNTIYF
CDR3 DNA: TGTGCTAGTGGTTCAGGGTCTGGAAACACCATATATTTT

J gene: TRBJ1-1
D gene: .
clone size: .
V gene: TRBV15
CDR3 protein: CATSFERNTEAFF
CDR3 DNA: TGTGCCACCAGTTTTGAGAGGAACACTGAAGCTTTCTTT

J gene: TRBJ2-4
D gene: TRBD1
clone size: .
V gene: TRBV5-1
CDR3 protein: CASSQGQSNIQYF
CDR3 DNA: TGCGCCAGCAGCCAGGGACAGTCGAACATTCAGTACTTC

J gene: TRBJ1-3
D gene: .
clone size: .
V gene: TRBV27
CDR3 protein: CASSYRAGNTIYF
CDR3 DNA: TGTGCCAGCAGTTATCGGGCTGGAAACACCATATATTTT

J gene: TRBJ1-1
D gene: .
clone size: .
V gene: TRBV28
CDR3 protein: CASSQITEAFF
CDR3 DNA: TGTGCCAGCAGTCAGATCACTGAAGCTTTCTTT

J gene: TRBJ2-2
D gene: .
clone size: .
V gene: TRBV21-1
CDR3 protein: CASSARITSGGQNTGELFF
CDR3 DNA: TGTGCCAGCAGCGCCCGCATCACTAGCGGGGGACAGAACACCGGGGAGCTGTTTTTT